Listed here is a single T cell receptor beta chain. Germline V gene lookup returns CDR1 LNHDA and CDR2 SQIVND (reference sequence). The CDR3 runs to 16 residues. V shed 3 bases, J shed 7 bases, and the junction held 11 bases outside the gene matches. Under the authors' procedure: How many nucleated cells were present was estimated from reference gene primer amplification. Sequencing was performed with immunoSEQ multiplex PCR; in TCRdb, only in-frame clones are kept and a portion is missing. The V and J calls and clone size come from that table; D and trimming were worked out from the DNA. Of some 240,000 clones in the sample, 84% were seen once. These data originate in a study of blood T cell repertoires in COVID-19. The wider study: PBMCs, B-cell-depleted T cells, or T cells provided the cDNA or gDNA that made up the material.

Adults between roughly 18 and 90 years of age took part from about two dozen US areas. Membership in each cohort depended on participant-reported clinical history. Sequencing was done on a sample of PBMCs or T cells enriched from blood (not recorded which). This sequence joins TRBV19 and TRBJ1-5, with 8 bases that match TRBD1. This TCR came from a man younger than 45 with acute COVID-19. The CDR3 sequence: CASSISQGASGQPQHF. Written as DNA, the CDR3 is TGTGCCAGTAGTATCTCTCAGGGGGCTTCAGGGCAGCCCCAGCATTTT.